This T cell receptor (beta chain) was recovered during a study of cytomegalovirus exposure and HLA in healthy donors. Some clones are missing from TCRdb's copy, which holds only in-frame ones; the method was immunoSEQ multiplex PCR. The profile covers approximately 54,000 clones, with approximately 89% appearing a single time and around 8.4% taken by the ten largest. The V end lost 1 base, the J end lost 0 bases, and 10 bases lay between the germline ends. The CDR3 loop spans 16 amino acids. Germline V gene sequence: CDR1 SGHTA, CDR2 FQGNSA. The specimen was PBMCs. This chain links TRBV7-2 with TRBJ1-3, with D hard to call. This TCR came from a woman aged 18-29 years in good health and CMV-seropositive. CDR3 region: CASSLVGANSGNTIYF. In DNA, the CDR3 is TGTGCCAGCAGCTTAGTAGGAGCGAACTCTGGAAACACCATATATTTT. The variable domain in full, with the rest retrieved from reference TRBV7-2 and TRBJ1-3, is GAGVSQSPSNKVTEKGKDVELRCDPISGHTALYWYRQSLGQGLEFLIYFQGNSAPDKSGLPSDRFSAERTGGSVSTLTIQRTQQEDSAVYLCASSLVGANSGNTIYFGEGSWLTVV.